Sequencing of this T cell receptor (beta chain) was carried out in a study of CD4 T cells in relation to SARS-CoV-2 and coronaviruses. Looking at the study overall: After around 10 days of antigen culture, PBMC TCR beta CDR3s were sequenced.

A word on this clone: The antigen remains undetermined.

Measured with immunoSEQ multiplex PCR; TCRdb has only the in-frame clones, and not every one. The sample yields 20,000 to 25,000 clones, 74% seen once. Unexposed donor CD4+ T cells date from about 2011-2018, before the COVID-19 pandemic. Isolation of CD4+ T cells took place after less than twelve days in culture. This TCR was recovered from a human donor in good health. Sequenced input: CD4+ T cells from PBMCs, cultured in vitro.

CDR3 bases: TGTGCCAGCCGGGGACTAGCTACGCAGTATTTT. Its protein product is CASRGLATQYF. This rearrangement joins TRBV28 to TRBJ2-3; the match to TRBD2 covers 9 bases. Per the germline V gene, CDR1 is MDHEN and CDR2 is SYDVKM. The junction had 2 bases not matched to a gene; V was cut back by 8 bases and J by 8 bases. The CDR3 runs 11 residues.